This T cell receptor (beta chain) derives from a study of OX40 agonist ivuxolimab in advanced cancers. Broadly, across the study: Ivuxolimab was a fully human IgG2 agonistic monoclonal antibody targeting the costimulatory receptor OX40 (CD134). Intravenous ivuxolimab was administered to patients every 2 weeks at six dose levels: 0.01, 0.1, 0.3, 1.5, 3 and 10 mg/kg. Of the 50 to 55 patients in dose escalation, 19 had hepatocellular carcinoma, some 15 had melanoma, 9 had renal cell carcinoma and 9 had head and neck cancer. In the dose-escalation cohort, 82.7% of patients were male, and the mean age was about 55 years, with a range of roughly 20 to 85. Patients were allowed to have had prior anti-PD-1, anti-PD-L1 or anti-CTLA-4 therapy, and more than 35% of the dose-escalation patients had been treated with checkpoint inhibitors. Partial responses occurred in three dose-escalation patients, of whom one had hepatocellular carcinoma and two had cutaneous melanoma. Peripheral TCRbeta sequencing aimed to test whether ivuxolimab altered TCR sequence diversity and caused clonal T-cell expansion. The paper describes the monotherapy dose-escalation part (N of about 52 patients) of the phase I trial of ivuxolimab. Study-wide conclusions, independent of this receptor: Which antigens the clonally expanded peripheral T cells were specific for was not determined. After ivuxolimab, CD8+ T cells had more expanded clones than CD4+ T cells on average. At doses of 0.1 to 3.0 mg/kg, clonal expansion of both CD4+ and CD8+ blood T cells was observed from baseline to week 6. Low levels of normalized T-cell clonal expansion were also seen in some patients who did not respond. In the 0.1-3.0 mg/kg groups, partial responders had among the lowest normalized peripheral clonal expansion, particularly in CD8+ T cells.

The CDR3 covers 15 residues, taking in both the cysteine and the phenylalanine. Kept here is only the CDR3 DNA, which spans 45 bases and is read in frame from base 1. V sheds 3 bases and J sheds 0 bases, leaving 10 bases between their ends. CDR1 and CDR2, looked up from the germline V gene, are SGHRS and YFSETQ. Genomic DNA was extracted from sorted cells for sequencing of the TCRbeta CDR3 region. The immunoSEQ Assay was used to sequence the TCRbeta CDR3 regions. TCRdb carries this immuneACCESS record with in-frame sequences only. Its versions omit some clonotypes, under half of them owing to an unresolved V gene in the studies checked, with the rest unexplained. This sample gives some 90,000 clones in total; under 95% of them show up just once. The ten largest clones take up 3.4% of the sample. Patients with a history of autoimmune disease or receiving systemic immunosuppression were excluded from the trial. In every dose cohort, peripheral blood was drawn for TCR sequencing at baseline, cycle 4 day 1, and cycle 7 day 1. Samples were obtained from an open-label, multicenter, first-in-human phase I dose-escalation trial of ivuxolimab. The trial enrolled adults with locally advanced or metastatic head and neck squamous cell, hepatocellular, melanoma or renal cell carcinoma. Before TCR sequencing, CD4+ T cells and CD8+ T cells were sorted from peripheral blood as separate populations.

To note about this clone: The antigen it binds to is not known. No much larger clonotype is one base removed from it; base qualities were not supplied.

The TCR comes from an adult with an advanced solid tumor such as melanoma, head and neck, liver or kidney cancer. This specimen was CD4+ or CD8+ T cells sorted from blood, taken in a trial of the OX40 agonist ivuxolimab. In this chain, TRBV5-1 is recombined with TRBJ2-1, and perhaps TRBD2 as D gene, on 5 matching bases. The sequenced DNA: TGCGCCAGCAGCTACACTCGGGGCTCCTACAATGAGCAGTTCTTC. Translated, it gives CASSYTRGSYNEQFF.